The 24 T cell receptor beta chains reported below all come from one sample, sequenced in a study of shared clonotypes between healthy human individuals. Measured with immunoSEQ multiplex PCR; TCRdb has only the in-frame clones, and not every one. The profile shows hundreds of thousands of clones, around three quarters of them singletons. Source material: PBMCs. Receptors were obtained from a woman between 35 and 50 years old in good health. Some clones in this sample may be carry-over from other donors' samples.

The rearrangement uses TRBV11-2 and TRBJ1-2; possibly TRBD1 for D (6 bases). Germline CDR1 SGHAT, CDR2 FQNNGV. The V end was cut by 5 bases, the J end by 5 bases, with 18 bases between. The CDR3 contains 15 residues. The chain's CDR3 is CASSTPGQIRYGYTF. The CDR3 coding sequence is TGTGCCAGCAGCACGCCGGGACAAATAAGATATGGCTACACCTTC.

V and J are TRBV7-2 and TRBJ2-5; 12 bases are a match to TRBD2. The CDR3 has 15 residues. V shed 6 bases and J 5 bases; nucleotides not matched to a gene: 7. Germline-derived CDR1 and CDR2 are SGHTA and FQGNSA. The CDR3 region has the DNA TGTGCCAGCAGGTCCCGACTAGCGGGAGTGGAGACCCAGTACTTC. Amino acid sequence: CASRSRLAGVETQYF.

CDR3 coding DNA: TGTGCCAGCAGTCGGGACAGGGGGCTCAATGAGCAGTTCTTC. It codes for CASSRDRGLNEQFF. The chain employs TRBV2 and TRBJ2-1, with 12 positions matching TRBD1. This CDR3 region has 14 residues. Trimming took 5 bases from V and 6 from J; bases not matched to a gene: 2. The germline V gene encodes CDR1 SNHLY and CDR2 FYNNEI.

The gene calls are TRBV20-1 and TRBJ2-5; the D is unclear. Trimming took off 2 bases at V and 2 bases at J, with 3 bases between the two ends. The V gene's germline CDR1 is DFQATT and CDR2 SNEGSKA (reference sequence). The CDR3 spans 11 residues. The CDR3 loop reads CSARPQETQYF. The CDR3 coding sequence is TGCAGTGCTAGACCTCAAGAGACCCAGTACTTC.

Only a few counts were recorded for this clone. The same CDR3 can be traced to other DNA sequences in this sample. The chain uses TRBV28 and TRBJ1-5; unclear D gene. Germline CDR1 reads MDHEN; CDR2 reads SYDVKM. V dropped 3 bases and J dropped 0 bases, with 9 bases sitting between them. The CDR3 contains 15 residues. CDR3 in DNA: TGTGCCAGCAGTTTTCAGGACCTTAGCAATCAGCCCCAGCATTTT. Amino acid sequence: CASSFQDLSNQPQHF.

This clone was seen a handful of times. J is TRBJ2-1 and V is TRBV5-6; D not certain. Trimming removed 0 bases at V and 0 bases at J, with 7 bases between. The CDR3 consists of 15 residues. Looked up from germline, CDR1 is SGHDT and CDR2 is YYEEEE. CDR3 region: CASSLAGLSYNEQFF. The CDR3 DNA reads TGTGCCAGCAGCTTGGCGGGCCTCTCCTACAATGAGCAGTTCTTC.

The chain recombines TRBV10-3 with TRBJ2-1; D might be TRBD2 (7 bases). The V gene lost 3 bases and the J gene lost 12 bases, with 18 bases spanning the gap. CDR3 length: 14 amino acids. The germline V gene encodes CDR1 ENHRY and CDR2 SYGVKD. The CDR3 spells CAISERDTGGRQFF. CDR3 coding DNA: TGTGCCATCAGTGAAAGGGACACGGGGGGTAGGCAGTTCTTC.

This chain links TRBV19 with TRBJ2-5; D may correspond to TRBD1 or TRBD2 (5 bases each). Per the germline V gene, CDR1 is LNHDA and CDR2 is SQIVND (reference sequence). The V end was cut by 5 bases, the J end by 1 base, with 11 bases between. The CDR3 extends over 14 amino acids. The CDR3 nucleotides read TGTGCCAGTAGTGTCACAGGAGGCCAAGAGACCCAGTACTTC. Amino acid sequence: CASSVTGGQETQYF.

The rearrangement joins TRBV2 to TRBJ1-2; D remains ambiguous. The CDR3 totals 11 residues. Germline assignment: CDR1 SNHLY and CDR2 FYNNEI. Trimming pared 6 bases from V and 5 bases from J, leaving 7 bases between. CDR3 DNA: TGTGCCAGCAGCACAGAGTATGGCTACACCTTC. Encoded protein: CASSTEYGYTF.

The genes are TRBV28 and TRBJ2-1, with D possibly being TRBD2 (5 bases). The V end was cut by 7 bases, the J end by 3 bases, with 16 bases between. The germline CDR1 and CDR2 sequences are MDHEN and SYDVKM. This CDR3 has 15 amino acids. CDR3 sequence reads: CASTTPRVRYNEQFF. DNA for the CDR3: TGTGCCAGCACCACCCCGCGGGTACGCTACAATGAGCAGTTCTTC.

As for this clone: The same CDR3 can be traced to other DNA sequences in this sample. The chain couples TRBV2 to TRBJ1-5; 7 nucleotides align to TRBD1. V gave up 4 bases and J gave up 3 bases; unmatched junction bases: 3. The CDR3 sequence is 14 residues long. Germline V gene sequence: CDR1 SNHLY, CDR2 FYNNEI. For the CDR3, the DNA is TGTGCCAGCAGTGGACAGGGCTCCAATCAGCCCCAGCATTTT. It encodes CASSGQGSNQPQHF.

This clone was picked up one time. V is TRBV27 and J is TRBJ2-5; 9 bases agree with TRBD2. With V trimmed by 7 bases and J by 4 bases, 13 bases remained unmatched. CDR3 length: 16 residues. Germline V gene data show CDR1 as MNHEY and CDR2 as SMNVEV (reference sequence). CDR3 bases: TGTGCCAGCAATCTGGCAGGGGTTAGCGGGAGAGAGACCCAGTACTTC. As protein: CASNLAGVSGRETQYF.

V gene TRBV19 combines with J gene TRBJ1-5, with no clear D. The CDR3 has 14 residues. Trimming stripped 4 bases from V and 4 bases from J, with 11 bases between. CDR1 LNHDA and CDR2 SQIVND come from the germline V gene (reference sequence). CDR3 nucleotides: TGTGCCAGTAGTACAGACACCCAAAATCAGCCCCAGCATTTT. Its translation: CASSTDTQNQPQHF.

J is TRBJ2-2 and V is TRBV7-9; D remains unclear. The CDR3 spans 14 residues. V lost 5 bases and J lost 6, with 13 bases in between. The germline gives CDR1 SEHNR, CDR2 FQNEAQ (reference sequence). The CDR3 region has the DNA TGTGCCAGCAGCCCCTCACTAACCCCCGGGGAGCTGTTTTTT. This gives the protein CASSPSLTPGELFF.

CDR3 bases: TGTGCCAGCAGCGTTGGCCCCGAGTCCTACGAGCAGTACTTC. It specifies CASSVGPESYEQYF. The V gene is TRBV9, the J gene TRBJ2-7; D call uncertain. The germline V and J ends were trimmed by 2 bases and 1 base, with 10 bases remaining between them. Looked up from germline, CDR1 is SGDLS and CDR2 is YYNGEE. The CDR3 is 14 residues long.

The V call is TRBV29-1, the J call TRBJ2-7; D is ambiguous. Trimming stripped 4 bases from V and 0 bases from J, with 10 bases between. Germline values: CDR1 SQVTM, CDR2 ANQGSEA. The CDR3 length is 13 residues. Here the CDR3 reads CSVAGGTSYEQYF. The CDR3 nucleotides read TGCAGCGTTGCGGGTGGAACCTCCTACGAGCAGTACTTC.

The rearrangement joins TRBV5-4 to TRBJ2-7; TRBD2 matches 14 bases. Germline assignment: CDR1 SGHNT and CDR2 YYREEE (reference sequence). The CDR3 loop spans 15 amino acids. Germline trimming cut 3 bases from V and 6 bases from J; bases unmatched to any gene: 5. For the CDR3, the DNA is TGTGCCAGCAGCTCTCGGACTAGCGGGAGGCCCGAGCAGTACTTC. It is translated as CASSSRTSGRPEQYF. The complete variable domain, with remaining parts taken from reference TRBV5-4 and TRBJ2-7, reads ETGVTQSPTHLIKTRGQQVTLRCSSQSGHNTVSWYQQALGQGPQFIFQYYREEENGRGNFPPRFSGLQFPNYSSELNVNALELDDSALYLCASSSRTSGRPEQYFGPGTRLTVT.

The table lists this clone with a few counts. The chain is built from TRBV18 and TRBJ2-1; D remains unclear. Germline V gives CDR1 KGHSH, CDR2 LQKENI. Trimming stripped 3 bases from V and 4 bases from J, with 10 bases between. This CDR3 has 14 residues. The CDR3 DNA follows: TGTGCCAGCTCACCGGGCGAAATATACAATGAGCAGTTCTTC. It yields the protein CASSPGEIYNEQFF.

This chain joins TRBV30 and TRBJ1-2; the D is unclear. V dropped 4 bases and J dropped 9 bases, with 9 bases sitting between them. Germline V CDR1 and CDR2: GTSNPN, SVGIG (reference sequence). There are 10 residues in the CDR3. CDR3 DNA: TGTGCCTGGATGGGGTCCCGCTACACCTTC. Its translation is CAWMGSRYTF.

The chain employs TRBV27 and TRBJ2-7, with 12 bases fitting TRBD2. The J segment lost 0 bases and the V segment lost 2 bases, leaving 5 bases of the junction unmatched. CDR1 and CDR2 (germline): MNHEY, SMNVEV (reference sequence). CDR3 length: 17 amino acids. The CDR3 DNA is TGTGCCAGCAGTTTACGGGGACTAGCGGGCCTCTCCTACGAGCAGTACTTC. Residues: CASSLRGLAGLSYEQYF.

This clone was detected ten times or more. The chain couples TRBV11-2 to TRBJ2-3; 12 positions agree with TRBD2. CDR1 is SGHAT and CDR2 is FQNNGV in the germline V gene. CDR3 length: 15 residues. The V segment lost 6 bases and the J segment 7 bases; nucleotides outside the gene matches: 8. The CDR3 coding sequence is TGTGCCAGCAGACGCCTAGCGGGAGGGCCGCATACGCAGTATTTT. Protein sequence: CASRRLAGGPHTQYF.

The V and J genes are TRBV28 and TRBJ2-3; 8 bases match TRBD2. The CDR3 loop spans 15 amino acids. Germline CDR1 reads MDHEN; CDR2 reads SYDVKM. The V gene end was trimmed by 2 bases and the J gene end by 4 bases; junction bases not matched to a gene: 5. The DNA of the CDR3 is TGTGCCAGCAGTTTAATGGTCGGGAGGGCAGATACGCAGTATTTT. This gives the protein CASSLMVGRADTQYF.

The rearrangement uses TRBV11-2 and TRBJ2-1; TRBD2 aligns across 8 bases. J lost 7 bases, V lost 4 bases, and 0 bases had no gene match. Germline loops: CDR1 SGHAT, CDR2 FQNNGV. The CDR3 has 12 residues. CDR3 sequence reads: CASSSGGNEQFF. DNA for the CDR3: TGTGCCAGCAGCTCGGGGGGGAATGAGCAGTTCTTC.

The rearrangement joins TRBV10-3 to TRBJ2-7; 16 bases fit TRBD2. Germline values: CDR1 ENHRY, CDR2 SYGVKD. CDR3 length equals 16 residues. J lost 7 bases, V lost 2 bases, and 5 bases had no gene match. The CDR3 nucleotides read TGTGCCATCAGTGAGGGGACTAGCGGGAGGGCCGGTGAGCAGTACTTC. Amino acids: CAISEGTSGRAGEQYF.